These T cell receptor beta chains were read from a single sample in a study of OX40 agonist ivuxolimab in advanced cancers. Profiled with immunoSEQ multiplex PCR; TCRdb holds only in-frame clones, not every one. The top ten clones hold less than 0.35% of a sample with over 75,000 clones, about nine tenths of them seen once. Specimen: CD4+ or CD8+ T cells sorted from blood, collected in a trial of the OX40 agonist ivuxolimab. Every receptor here comes from an adult with an advanced solid tumor such as melanoma, head and neck, liver or kidney cancer. Each CDR3 is given with its conserved first and last residue. The order of the fields is clone size, J gene, D gene, CDR3 length, V gene, CDR3 protein, CDR3 DNA. A D gene is named only where the DNA matches it firmly. The size entry is marked missing in some rows and otherwise reads once, few, many or a size class.

>.|TRBJ2-6|TRBD1|16|TRBV28
CASRRDRAPGANVLTF
TGTGCCAGCAGACGCGACAGGGCCCCTGGGGCCAACGTCCTGACTTTC
>.|TRBJ2-3|.|14|TRBV6-6
CASRMRGSTDTQYF
TGTGCCAGCAGGATGAGGGGCAGCACAGATACGCAGTATTTT
>.|TRBJ2-2|TRBD1|14|TRBV5-1
CASGTTGYTGELFF
TGCGCCAGCGGCACGACAGGGTACACCGGGGAGCTGTTTTTT
>.|TRBJ1-4|.|16|TRBV5-8
CASSLDGSATNEKLFF
TGTGCCAGCAGCTTGGATGGGTCAGCAACTAATGAAAAACTGTTTTTT
>few|TRBJ2-7|.|17|TRBV5-1
CASSLGASGPWTYEQYF
TGCGCCAGCAGCTTGGGTGCGTCGGGACCGTGGACCTACGAGCAGTACTTC
>.|TRBJ2-7|.|14|TRBV5-6
CAGSLSDNLMEQYF
TGTGCCGGCAGCTTGTCGGACAACCTGATGGAGCAGTACTTC
>.|TRBJ2-7|.|14|TRBV9
CASSVSRVGYEQYF
TGTGCCAGCAGCGTTTCGAGAGTTGGCTACGAGCAGTACTTC
>.|TRBJ2-1|TRBD2|15|TRBV9
CASSLAGREYGEQFF
TGTGCCAGCAGCCTCGCGGGGAGGGAGTACGGCGAGCAGTTCTTC
>.|TRBJ1-1|.|12|TRBV7-9
CASSLSGTEAFF
TGTGCCAGCAGCTTGTCAGGGACTGAAGCTTTCTTT
>.|TRBJ1-5|.|13|TRBV19
CASSIYRDQPQHF
TGTGCCAGTAGTATCTACAGGGACCAGCCCCAGCATTTT
>few|TRBJ2-7|.|18|TRBV7-6
CASSLPDRRGGFTYEQYF
TGTGCCAGCAGCTTACCGGACAGGCGCGGGGGATTTACCTACGAGCAGTACTTC
>.|TRBJ2-7|TRBD1|14|TRBV19
CASSHPGQGTEQYF
TGTGCCAGTAGTCATCCGGGACAGGGGACGGAGCAGTACTTC
>.|TRBJ1-1|.|13|TRBV2
CASRVRPDTEAFF
TGTGCCAGCAGGGTCCGACCGGACACTGAAGCTTTCTTT
>once|TRBJ2-1|.|14|TRBV18
CASSPNRDDRGQFF
TGTGCCAGCTCACCAAATCGAGACGACCGTGGGCAGTTCTTC
>.|TRBJ2-7|TRBD2|16|TRBV5-1
CASSLGGLAGSFEQYF
TGCGCCAGCAGCTTGGGGGGACTAGCGGGGTCTTTTGAGCAGTACTTC
>.|TRBJ2-7|TRBD2|17|TRBV5-1
CASSSGTGGAYRYEQYF
TGCGCCAGCAGCTCGGGAACCGGGGGGGCTTACCGTTACGAGCAGTACTTC
>.|TRBJ1-3|.|13|TRBV7-7
CASSLGSGNTIYF
TGTGCCAGCAGCTTAGGGAGCGGAAACACCATATATTTT
>once|TRBJ2-7|TRBD2|14|TRBV4-2
CASSPAGGAYEQYF
TGTGCCAGCAGCCCAGCGGGGGGGGCCTACGAGCAGTACTTC
>.|TRBJ2-1|TRBD2|15|TRBV18
CASSPTSGSSYEQFF
TGTGCCAGCTCACCAACTAGCGGGAGTTCGTATGAGCAGTTCTTC
>.|TRBJ2-7|TRBD1|16|TRBV4-1
CASSLGHGTGVGEQYF
TGCGCCAGCAGCCTAGGACACGGGACAGGGGTGGGCGAGCAGTACTTC
>once|TRBJ2-1|TRBD2|18|TRBV4-2
CASSQEMTSGSSNNEQFF
TGTGCCAGCAGCCAAGAGATGACTAGCGGGAGTAGCAACAATGAGCAGTTCTTC
>.|TRBJ2-2|TRBD2|17|TRBV5-1
CASSSSGLAENTGELFF
TGCGCCAGCAGCTCTTCGGGACTAGCGGAGAACACCGGGGAGCTGTTTTTT
>.|TRBJ2-3|.|15|TRBV7-3
CASSPGQLRTDTQYF
TGTGCCAGCAGCCCCGGACAGCTCCGCACAGATACGCAGTATTTT
>.|TRBJ2-1|.|15|TRBV5-1
CASSQGVGSYNEQFF
TGCGCCAGCAGCCAAGGGGTTGGCTCCTACAATGAGCAGTTCTTC
>once|TRBJ1-5|TRBD1|19|TRBV4-2
CASSQDLGTGAGSNQPQHF
TGTGCCAGCAGCCAAGATTTGGGGACAGGGGCCGGGAGCAATCAGCCCCAGCATTTT
>once|TRBJ2-3|.|10|TRBV20-1
CSAREDTQYF
TGCAGTGCTAGAGAAGATACGCAGTATTTT
>.|TRBJ2-7|TRBD2|15|TRBV7-9
CASTPRSLAGDEQYF
TGTGCCAGCACCCCTCGGAGTTTGGCGGGAGACGAGCAGTACTTC
>.|TRBJ1-2|TRBD1|13|TRBV9
CASSVGQGQGYTF
TGTGCCAGCAGCGTAGGACAGGGCCAGGGCTACACCTTC
>.|TRBJ2-7|.|14|TRBV9
CASSVDPGPYEQYF
TGTGCCAGCAGCGTAGATCCAGGCCCCTACGAGCAGTACTTC
>.|TRBJ2-7|TRBD2|16|TRBV5-4
CASSSAGLAGVPEQYF
TGTGCCAGCAGCTCGGCAGGACTAGCGGGGGTACCCGAGCAGTACTTC
>.|TRBJ2-5|.|13|TRBV5-4
CASSPGPQETQYF
TGTGCCAGCAGCCCGGGACCACAAGAGACCCAGTACTTC
>.|TRBJ2-7|.|14|TRBV18
CASSPVGGGYEQYF
TGTGCCAGCTCACCTGTAGGTGGGGGCTACGAGCAGTACTTC
>.|TRBJ2-2|TRBD1|15|TRBV27
CASSLRGRDPGELFF
TGTGCCAGCAGTTTAAGGGGGCGTGATCCCGGGGAGCTGTTTTTT
>.|TRBJ2-3|TRBD2|15|TRBV4-2
CASSQDAGGPDTQYF
TGTGCCAGCAGCCAAGATGCGGGAGGGCCAGATACGCAGTATTTT
>.|TRBJ2-7|TRBD2|14|TRBV5-1
CASSGGRGRGEQYF
TGCGCCAGCAGCGGTGGCCGCGGGAGGGGGGAGCAGTACTTC
>.|TRBJ2-2|TRBD1|15|TRBV11-3
CASSGTGLNTGELFF
TGTGCCAGCAGCGGGACAGGCCTAAACACCGGGGAGCTGTTTTTT
>.|TRBJ2-1|.|12|TRBV7-3
CASSRPAGEQFF
TGTGCCAGCAGCCGCCCCGCGGGTGAGCAGTTCTTC
>.|TRBJ1-1|TRBD1|14|TRBV5-6
CASSLGTGITEAFF
TGTGCCAGCAGCTTGGGGACAGGGATCACTGAAGCTTTCTTT
>once|TRBJ1-5|TRBD1|14|TRBV19
CASSDSGTGRTQHF
TGTGCCAGTAGTGACTCCGGGACAGGAAGGACCCAGCATTTT
>.|TRBJ2-1|TRBD2|16|TRBV5-1
CASSEFAGGAYNEQFF
TGCGCCAGCAGCGAGTTTGCGGGAGGGGCCTACAATGAGCAGTTCTTC
>.|TRBJ1-2|TRBD1|13|TRBV6-6
CASSEGQGAGYTF
TGTGCCAGCAGTGAGGGACAGGGGGCTGGCTACACCTTC
>.|TRBJ2-7|.|14|TRBV19
CASSMGGGSYEQYF
TGTGCCAGTAGTATGGGAGGGGGTTCCTACGAGCAGTACTTC
>.|TRBJ2-1|.|15|TRBV7-3
CASRQPGTRYNEQFF
TGTGCCAGCAGGCAGCCCGGGACGAGGTACAATGAGCAGTTCTTC
>.|TRBJ2-7|.|12|TRBV7-9
CASSSESYEQYF
TGTGCCAGCAGCTCGGAATCCTACGAGCAGTACTTC
>.|TRBJ2-7|.|14|TRBV18
CASSPGTGAYEQYF
TGTGCCAGCTCACCAGGGACGGGGGCCTACGAGCAGTACTTC
>once|TRBJ2-7|.|13|TRBV28
CASSSHGYYEQYF
TGTGCCAGCAGCTCCCATGGTTATTACGAGCAGTACTTC
>few|TRBJ1-3|TRBD1|15|TRBV18
CASSQDRGPGNTIYF
TGTGCCAGCTCACAGGACAGGGGGCCTGGAAACACCATATATTTT